The 30 T cell receptor beta chains in this list originate from one sample, sequenced in a study of breast tumors, draining lymph nodes, adjacent tissues. A single record per CDR3 protein comes from TCRdb applying MiXCR to the multiplex PCR reads. The sample gives approximately 20,000 distinct CDR3 sequences, about 50% of which show up once; roughly 8% is in the top ten. The source material was breast tumor tissue. These receptors came from a female donor with breast cancer. Some clones in this sample may be carry-over from other donors' samples.

This clonotype was seen at least ten times. The chain employs TRBV6-5 and TRBJ2-5; D might be TRBD1 or TRBD2, each matching 5 bases. Germline CDR1 MNHEY, CDR2 SVGAGI. V lost 5 bases, J lost 5 bases, and 9 bases lay in between. CDR3 length equals 12 residues. CDR3 region: CASSRGGETQYF. The DNA for the CDR3 is TGTGCCAGCAGTCGGGGCGGGGAGACCCAGTACTTC.

With regard to this clonotype: At one of its ends the junction is not consistent with the germline gene, which may arise from a read error. V is TRBV20-1 and J is TRBJ2-7, with 11 bases matching TRBD2. This CDR3 comprises 12 residues. Looked up from germline, CDR1 is DFQATT and CDR2 is SNEGSKA (reference sequence). The CDR3 is CSPLAGGNEPYF. As DNA, the CDR3 is TGCAGTCCGCTAGCGGGAGGAAACGAGCCGTACTTC.

This clonotype was seen repeatedly, ten times or more. The chain is built from TRBV14 and TRBJ2-1; D is undetermined. V gave up 1 base and J gave up 1 base, with 11 bases separating them. This CDR3 has 16 residues. The germline V gene encodes CDR1 SGHDN and CDR2 FVKESK. This CDR3 is CASSQGPPWSYNEQFF. The DNA for the CDR3 is TGTGCCAGCAGCCAAGGCCCCCCCTGGTCCTACAATGAGCAGTTCTTC.

This clonotype was detected ten times or more. The gene calls are TRBV10-3 and TRBJ2-7; TRBD2 is a possible D gene (5 bases). This CDR3 has 11 amino acids. Germline V gene lookup returns CDR1 ENHRY and CDR2 SYGVKD. Trimming shortened V by 11 bases and J by 7 bases, and 15 bases separated the two germline ends. CDR3 sequence reads: CALLRGREQYF. The CDR3 nucleotides are TGTGCCCTCCTCCGGGGTCGAGAGCAGTACTTC.

At least ten counts were recorded for this clonotype. The chain has TRBV12-3 or TRBV12-4 and TRBJ1-3; 7 bases match TRBD1. This CDR3 comprises 14 residues. Trimming took 6 bases from V and 5 from J; bases not matched to a gene: 7. CDR3 nucleotide sequence: TGTGCCAGCAGCCCCGGGACAGAGAGAAACACCATATATTTT. Translation: CASSPGTERNTIYF.

In its sample, this clonotype ranks as medium-sized. The gene calls are TRBV20-1 and TRBJ2-7, with a possible D match to TRBD2 (6 bases). The CDR3 is made up of 13 amino acids. Trimming removed 0 bases at V and 4 bases at J, with 10 bases between. Germline V gene sequence: CDR1 DFQATT, CDR2 SNEGSKA (reference sequence). CDR3 sequence reads: CSARDRREYEQYF. DNA for the CDR3: TGCAGTGCTAGAGATCGACGGGAGTACGAGCAGTACTTC.

The chain couples TRBV6-5 to TRBJ1-3, with a tentative D call TRBD1 (5 bases). Per germline, CDR1 MNHEY and CDR2 SVGAGI. V was clipped by 8 bases and J by 0 bases, with 14 bases between them. The CDR3 is 15 residues long. In DNA form, the CDR3 reads TGTGCCAGCGGACCAGACAGAGACTCTGGAAACACCATATATTTT. Translation: CASGPDRDSGNTIYF.

This clonotype has only a few counts. The chain uses TRBV18 and TRBJ1-1; D call uncertain. The CDR3 spans 13 residues. Germline V gene lookup returns CDR1 KGHSH and CDR2 LQKENI. Deletions cut 2 bases from V and 4 bases from J, with 8 bases between. The CDR3 DNA is TGTGCCAGCTCACCATTGGAGGGCACTGAAGCTTTCTTT. Its translation is CASSPLEGTEAFF.

The rearrangement joins TRBV25-1 to TRBJ2-7; 9 nucleotides align to TRBD2. This CDR3 has 15 residues. Germline lookup yields CDR1 MGHDK and CDR2 SYGVNS. V lost 1 base, J lost 5 bases, and 6 bases stayed unmatched. The CDR3 bases are TGTGCCAGCAGTGAATGGACTAGCGAAGGGAACGAGCAGTACTTC. Its protein is CASSEWTSEGNEQYF.

This clonotype was observed at least ten times. The rearrangement joins TRBV4-2 to TRBJ2-1; 11 bases fit TRBD1. Germline-derived CDR1 and CDR2 are LGHNA and YNFKEQ. The V segment lost 5 bases and the J segment 8 bases; nucleotides outside the gene matches: 8. The CDR3 runs 15 residues. This CDR3 reads CASSARDRGGDEQFF. DNA of the CDR3: TGTGCCAGCAGCGCGCGGGACAGGGGGGGGGATGAGCAGTTCTTC.

In this sample, this clonotype turned up many times. At one end, the junction sequence differs from germline, possibly due to a read error. The chain couples TRBV30 to TRBJ2-1, with D unresolved. Germline V gene lookup returns CDR1 GTSNPN and CDR2 SVGIG (reference sequence). The CDR3 sequence is 11 residues long. Written as DNA, the CDR3 is TGTGCCTGGAGTTCCTTCAATGAGCAGTTCTTC. This translates into CAWSSFNEQFF.

This clonotype was seen ten or more times. This chain connects TRBV11-3 to TRBJ1-4; D gene unclear. There are 14 residues in the CDR3. Germline V gene lookup returns CDR1 SGHNT and CDR2 YENEEA. V was shortened by 5 bases and J by 7 bases, with 14 bases between the two germline ends. The CDR3 bases are TGTGCCAGCAGCCCAACCCCAGGTGGTGAAAAACTGTTTTTT. It specifies CASSPTPGGEKLFF.

This clonotype rates as large. This chain connects TRBV20-1 to TRBJ2-7, with D hard to call. V gave up 1 base and J gave up 3 bases, with 13 bases separating them. CDR1 is DFQATT, CDR2 SNEGSKA, per germline (reference sequence). The CDR3 runs to 14 residues. CDR3 DNA sequence: TGCAGTGCTAGAGGGGGTCCGATGAACTACGAGCAGTACTTC. The encoded protein is CSARGGPMNYEQYF.

This clonotype was counted once. The chain employs TRBV20-1 and TRBJ2-1; 13 positions agree with TRBD2. CDR1 is DFQATT and CDR2 is SNEGSKA in the germline V gene (reference sequence). After removal of 6 bases from V and 5 bases from J, the junction contained 7 bases not matched to a gene. The CDR3 covers 15 residues. Here the CDR3 DNA reads TGCAGTGCAAGGACTAGCGGGAGTTTCCACAATGAGCAGTTCTTC. Its protein is CSARTSGSFHNEQFF.

This clonotype was found many times. A read error is possible here, since a much larger clone lies one base away. The CDR3 loop reads CASSFGTPRNTGELFF. The CDR3 bases are TGTGCCAGCAGCTTTGGGACGCCGCGAAACACCGGGGAGCTGTTTTTT. The V gene is TRBV5-8, the J gene TRBJ2-2; either TRBD1 or TRBD2 may fit D (5 bases each). From germline, CDR1 is SGHTS and CDR2 YDEGEE. The CDR3 length is 16 residues. V dropped 2 bases and J dropped 2 bases, with 13 bases sitting between them.

A remark on this clonotype: A single base separates this from a much larger clone, so it may be a read error. The chain is built from TRBV6-1 and TRBJ1-5; D perhaps matches TRBD1 (6 bases). Germline V CDR1 and CDR2: MNHNS, SASEGT. CDR3 length: 14 amino acids. The DNA for the CDR3 is TGTACCAGCAACCCAGGGGTACGGAATCAGCCCCAGCATTTT. Its translation: CTSNPGVRNQPQHF.

This clonotype showed up many times. The junction departs from germline at one end; a sequencing error may be responsible. The V gene is TRBV7-7, the J gene TRBJ2-1; D call uncertain. From germline, CDR1 is SSHAT and CDR2 FNYEAQ (reference sequence). There are 13 residues in the CDR3. CDR3 sequence reads: CASSPLVGYEQFF. The CDR3 DNA sequence: TGTGCTAGCAGCCCACTTGTTGGATATGAGCAGTTCTTC.

Comments on this clonotype: One junction end does not reproduce the germline sequence, and a read error may be involved. This rearrangement joins TRBV7-2 to TRBJ2-5; no clear D. Per germline, CDR1 SGHTA and CDR2 FQGNSA. CDR3 size: 15 residues. The CDR3 DNA is TGTGCCGGCAGCTTAGATCTGGGGTATCAAGAGACCCAGCACTTC. It encodes CAGSLDLGYQETQHF. Supplemented by reference TRBV7-2 and TRBJ2-5, the full variable domain reads GAGVSQSPSNKVTEKGKDVELRCDPISGHTALYWYRQSLGQGLEFLIYFQGNSAPDKSGLPSDRFSAERTGGSVSTLTIQRTQQEDSAVYLCAGSLDLGYQETQHFGPGTRLLVL.

This rearrangement joins TRBV5-1 to TRBJ2-7; D gene unclear. The CDR3 consists of 11 residues. Trimming removed 4 bases from V and 6 bases from J, with 8 bases in between. Germline V gives CDR1 SGHRS, CDR2 YFSETQ. The DNA of the CDR3 is TGCGCCAGCAGCGGGTGGGGCGAGCAGTACTTC. Its protein product is CASSGWGEQYF.

CDR3 bases: TGTGCCAGCAGCTTAGGGGGACTAGCGGGAGAGACCCAGTACTTC. It translates to CASSLGGLAGETQYF. The chain joins TRBV7-9 to TRBJ2-5, with 12 bases lining up with TRBD2. V was pared by 1 base and J by 4 bases, with 1 base of the junction left unmatched. Germline lookup yields CDR1 SEHNR and CDR2 FQNEAQ (reference sequence). This CDR3 contains 15 residues.

This clonotype was seen repeatedly, ten times or more. The chain links TRBV2 to TRBJ1-4; D is perhaps TRBD1 (6 bases). The germline V gene encodes CDR1 SNHLY and CDR2 FYNNEI. With 2 bases removed from V and 10 bases from J, the gap between germline ends came to 17 bases. The CDR3 spans 15 residues. This chain's CDR3 is CASSESPSTGGKLFF. CDR3 DNA: TGTGCCAGCAGTGAATCCCCCTCGACAGGAGGAAAACTGTTTTTT.

This clonotype was seen ten or more times. The chain carries TRBV10-3 and TRBJ2-3; no clear D gene. This CDR3 is 13 amino acids long. CDR1 ENHRY and CDR2 SYGVKD come from the germline V gene. V was shortened by 8 bases and J by 2 bases, with 11 bases between the two germline ends. The CDR3 DNA follows: TGTGCCATCTCGTCGGCTCACACAGATACGCAGTATTTT. It encodes CAISSAHTDTQYF.

This clonotype was seen ten or more times. This CDR3 reads CASGPGVLPREQFF. DNA for the CDR3: TGTGCCAGCGGGCCCGGGGTCCTCCCCCGGGAGCAGTTCTTC. The rearrangement joins TRBV3-1 to TRBJ2-1; a weak D match, TRBD2 (5 bases). Looked up from germline, CDR1 is LGHDT and CDR2 is YNNKEL (reference sequence). The CDR3 consists of 14 residues. The V end was cut by 8 bases, the J end by 10 bases, with 21 bases between.

This clonotype occurred many times. This chain uses TRBV6-1 with TRBJ1-5; a possible D gene is TRBD1 (5 bases). The germline gives CDR1 MNHNS, CDR2 SASEGT. The CDR3 runs 15 residues. Trimming removed 8 bases from V and 6 bases from J, with 20 bases in between. This chain's CDR3 is CASVPGLQVLQPQHF. In DNA, the CDR3 is TGTGCCAGCGTACCGGGGCTCCAGGTCCTTCAGCCCCAGCATTTT.

V and J are TRBV29-1 and TRBJ1-1; D is undetermined. Germline V gives CDR1 SQVTM, CDR2 ANQGSEA. Trimming left V 4 bases short and J 7 bases short, with 13 bases between. CDR3 size: 12 residues. The CDR3, as DNA: TGCAGCGTTGCTTCCCCTAAGATTGAAGCTTTCTTT. Translated: CSVASPKIEAFF.

Worth noting for this clonotype: Given a much more abundant clone one base away, this may be a read error. This sequence joins TRBV6-1 and TRBJ2-2, with D possibly being TRBD1 (6 bases). The CDR3 is 15 residues long. Germline V CDR1 and CDR2: MNHNS, SASEGT. In DNA form, the CDR3 reads TGTGCCAGCAGTGCCGAGACAGGAGGAACCGGGGAGCTGTCTTTT. It translates to CASSAETGGTGELSF.

The sample holds many counts of this clonotype. With a much larger clone just one base away, this may be a read error. The rearrangement uses TRBV11-3 and TRBJ2-7; D is possibly TRBD2 (5 bases). Germline-derived CDR1 and CDR2 are SGHNT and YENEEA. Trimming stripped 1 base from V and 9 bases from J, with 16 bases between. The CDR3 loop spans 14 amino acids. The CDR3 reads CASSLALVGAVQYF. DNA for the CDR3: TGTGCCAGCAGCTTAGCACTAGTGGGAGCGGTGCAGTACTTC.

This clonotype was observed a handful of times. This chain uses TRBV11-3 with TRBJ2-7; 10 bases are shared with TRBD1. The V gene end was trimmed by 5 bases and the J gene end by 1 base; junction bases not matched to a gene: 5. From germline, CDR1 is SGHNT and CDR2 YENEEA. The CDR3 is 15 amino acids. For the CDR3, the DNA is TGTGCCAGCAGCCCGGCGGGACAGGGGTCCTACGAGCAGTACTTC. It specifies CASSPAGQGSYEQYF.

This clonotype showed up many times. The CDR3 coding sequence is TGTGCCAGCTCACCAGGGGCCCAGGTTGCCGGGGAGCTGTTTTTT. The encoded protein is CASSPGAQVAGELFF. The V and J genes are TRBV18 and TRBJ2-2, with D possibly TRBD1 on 5 matching bases. The germline gives CDR1 KGHSH, CDR2 LQKENI. Trimming shortened V by 2 bases and J by 6 bases, and 13 bases separated the two germline ends. CDR3 size: 15 residues.

By its share, this clonotype is medium-sized. This chain links TRBV20-1 with TRBJ1-2, with 8 bases identical to TRBD1. The V gene end was trimmed by 4 bases and the J gene end by 4 bases; junction bases not matched to a gene: 5. The CDR3 spans 13 residues. Looked up from germline, CDR1 is DFQATT and CDR2 is SNEGSKA (reference sequence). Here the CDR3 DNA reads TGCAGTGCTACTGCCGGGACAGGCTATGGCTACACCTTC. Translation: CSATAGTGYGYTF.